Shown below are 5 T cell receptor beta chains from a single sample sequenced in a study of monozygotic twins with inflammatory bowel disease. Reanalyzing the 5' RACE reads, TCRdb keeps one entry per CDR3 protein, without DNA. In total, the table holds 420,000 or so distinct CDR3 sequences. Sequencing was carried out using blood. These receptors came from a human donor with ulcerative colitis or Crohn's disease, or a healthy co-twin of an affected twin (not recorded which).

The V and J genes are TRBV28 and TRBJ2-7; the TRBD1 assignment by TCRdb is unverifiable without DNA. The CDR3 is made up of 14 amino acids. CDR1 MDHEN and CDR2 SYDVKM come from the germline V gene. The CDR3 sequence is CASSVPGNPYEQYF.

The chain employs TRBV5-1 and TRBJ1-5; TCRdb proposes TRBD1, but this gene call is untestable without DNA. Germline assignment: CDR1 SGHRS and CDR2 YFSETQ. There are 15 residues in the CDR3. This chain's CDR3 is CASSFSPGQRASQHF.

V and J are TRBV14 and TRBJ1-1. The CDR3 spans 13 residues. CDR1 is SGHDN and CDR2 is FVKESK in the germline V gene. CDR3 protein: CASRGDRSLGAFF.

This chain joins TRBV4-3 and TRBJ2-3; the TRBD1 assignment by TCRdb is unverifiable without DNA. The CDR3 sequence is 15 residues long. Germline-derived CDR1 and CDR2 are LGHNA and YSLEER. CDR3 sequence reads: CASSQDGGRGDTQYF.

The CDR3 loop reads CASSRRASTDTQYF. The rearrangement uses TRBV28 and TRBJ2-3. CDR3 length: 14 residues. Germline CDR1 and CDR2: MDHEN and SYDVKM.